Following are 26 T cell receptor beta chains from one sample sequenced in a study of T cells in Graves' hyperthyroidism and ophthalmopathy. The CDR3 regions of TCR beta were amplified from RNA transcripts. First-round RT-PCR with HTBI primers amplified the TCR CDR3 region. TCRdb redid the calling of the multiplex PCR reads with MiXCR, one entry per CDR3 protein. The sample lists fewer than 600,000 distinct CDR3 sequences, over 13% seen once, with over 15% in the top ten. Sequenced input: blood. The receptors shown here come from a young woman with Graves' hyperthyroidism.

This clonotype appeared many times. This chain uses TRBV30 with TRBJ1-1; 7 bases line up with TRBD1. The germline V gene has CDR1 GTSNPN and CDR2 SVGIG (reference sequence). The CDR3 consists of 15 residues. With 0 bases clipped from V and 1 base from J, the junction kept 5 bases outside the gene matches. The CDR3 bases are TGTGCCTGGAGTGTACAGCGACAGGGGAACACTGAAGCTTTCTTT. Translating it yields CAWSVQRQGNTEAFF.

Many counts were recorded for this clonotype. The rearrangement links TRBV6-1 to TRBJ1-2; 7 nucleotides line up with TRBD1. The germline gives CDR1 MNHNS, CDR2 SASEGT. This CDR3 contains 13 residues. The V segment lost 7 bases and the J segment 2 bases; nucleotides outside the gene matches: 4. For the CDR3, the DNA is TGTGCCAGCATTCTACAGGGGAACTATGGCTACACCTTC. As protein: CASILQGNYGYTF.

The V gene is TRBV28, the J gene TRBJ1-5, with D tentatively TRBD1 (5 bases). This CDR3 has 15 residues. Germline V CDR1 and CDR2: MDHEN, SYDVKM. The germline V and J ends were trimmed by 6 bases and 4 bases, with 16 bases remaining between them. The CDR3: CASRDGGPINQPQHF. CDR3 nucleotide sequence: TGTGCCAGCAGGGACGGGGGACCCATAAATCAGCCCCAGCATTTT.

The table lists this clonotype with many counts. The chain has TRBV5-1 and TRBJ1-2; possible D gene TRBD1, 5 bases. The V end was cut by 0 bases, the J end by 2 bases, with 11 bases between. The CDR3 covers 15 residues. Germline CDR1 SGHRS, CDR2 YFSETQ. CDR3 nucleotides: TGCGCCAGCAGCTTGGGAGGACAAAGCAACTATGGCTACACCTTC. Encoded protein: CASSLGGQSNYGYTF.

In regard to this clonotype: A read error may explain this, as a much larger clone is one base away. The rearrangement links TRBV11-2 to TRBJ2-1; 10 nucleotides align to TRBD2. Germline lookup yields CDR1 SGHAT and CDR2 FQNNGV. The CDR3 spans 15 residues. CDR3 protein: CTSSQRLAGGNEQFF. The CDR3 DNA sequence: TGTACCAGCAGCCAACGACTAGCGGGCGGGAATGAGCAGTTCTTC.

This clonotype has more than one count but fewer than ten. The CDR3 DNA follows: TGTGCCAGCTCACCACCTGCCTCTTTCCGGGACAGGGTGAGGACCTTC. The encoded protein is CASSPPASFRDRVRTF. V is TRBV18 and J is TRBJ1-2; 9 bases fit TRBD1. The CDR3 runs to 16 residues. Germline-derived CDR1 and CDR2 are KGHSH and LQKENI. V shed 0 bases, J shed 14 bases, and the junction held 16 bases outside the gene matches. Full variable domain (missing parts from reference TRBV18 and TRBJ1-2): NAGVMQNPRHLVRRRGQEARLRCSPMKGHSHVYWYRQLPEEGLKFMVYLQKENIIDESGMPKERFSAEFPKEGPSILRIQQVVRGDSAAYFCASSPPASFRDRVRTFGSGTRLTVV.

V gene TRBV9 combines with J gene TRBJ1-1, with TRBD1 matching 9 bases. The germline V gene has CDR1 SGDLS and CDR2 YYNGEE. After removal of 3 bases from V and 0 bases from J, the junction contained 6 bases not matched to a gene. This CDR3 contains 16 residues. The CDR3 loop is CASSAAGDRVNTEAFF. CDR3 in DNA: TGTGCCAGCAGCGCCGCGGGGGACAGGGTGAACACTGAAGCTTTCTTT.

The genes are TRBV7-6 and TRBJ2-1; 8 bases fit TRBD2. The CDR3 spans 17 residues. The V segment lost 4 bases and the J segment 3 bases; nucleotides outside the gene matches: 11. Per germline, CDR1 SGHVS and CDR2 FNYEAQ. CDR3 amino acids: CASSSVVAGLGYNEQFF. The CDR3 bases are TGTGCCAGCAGCTCTGTGGTAGCGGGATTGGGCTACAATGAGCAGTTCTTC.

The V call is TRBV18, the J call TRBJ2-1, with 7 bases identical to TRBD1. V gave up 3 bases and J gave up 9 bases; unmatched junction bases: 11. CDR1 is KGHSH, CDR2 LQKENI, per germline. The CDR3 has 15 amino acids. The CDR3 here is CASSPIDRDVGEQFF. Here the CDR3 DNA reads TGTGCCAGCTCACCGATAGACAGGGACGTAGGTGAGCAGTTCTTC.

This clonotype was recorded many times. This sequence joins TRBV10-3 and TRBJ2-5; D gene unclear. Per germline, CDR1 ENHRY and CDR2 SYGVKD. CDR3 length equals 12 residues. V was clipped by 8 bases and J by 2 bases, with 9 bases between them. The CDR3 is CAIGNSQETQYF. The CDR3 DNA is TGTGCCATCGGGAACTCTCAAGAGACCCAGTACTTC.

On this clonotype itself: A read error may explain this, as a much larger clone is one base away. The chain employs TRBV27 and TRBJ2-2; 11 bases are shared with TRBD1. CDR1 and CDR2 from the germline V gene are MNHEY and SMNVEV (reference sequence). This CDR3 region has 15 residues. The CDR3 DNA sequence: TGTGCCAGCACCGCCGGGACAGGGGGGACCGTGGAGCTGTTTTTT. It yields the protein CASTAGTGGTVELFF.

This clonotype came up once. The chain combines TRBV12-3 or TRBV12-4 with TRBJ2-5, with 14 bases fitting TRBD2. This CDR3 is 14 amino acids long. The J segment lost 5 bases and the V segment lost 9 bases, leaving 5 bases of the junction unmatched. CDR3 loop: CASGTSGSPETQYF. The CDR3, as DNA: TGTGCCAGTGGGACTAGCGGGAGTCCGGAGACCCAGTACTTC.

This clonotype was counted only a few times. This may come from a read error, since a much larger clone is one base off. The chain is built from TRBV12-3 or TRBV12-4 and TRBJ1-2; D remains unclear. This CDR3 spans 14 amino acids. Here the CDR3 reads CASSLGQLNYGYIF. CDR3 sequence (DNA): TGTGCCAGCAGTTTAGGGCAGCTCAACTATGGCTACATCTTC.

This clonotype has ten or more counts. V gene TRBV18 combines with J gene TRBJ2-7, with D tentatively TRBD2 (6 bases). Trimming took off 3 bases at V and 3 bases at J, with 9 bases between the two ends. The CDR3 totals 13 residues. The germline V gene encodes CDR1 KGHSH and CDR2 LQKENI. The CDR3 DNA is TGTGCCAGCTCACCCACGGGGGTCTACGAGCAGTACTTC. Amino acids: CASSPTGVYEQYF.

The table lists this clonotype with many counts. This chain links TRBV30 with TRBJ1-5; possibly TRBD1 for D (5 bases). This CDR3 is built from 15 residues. From germline, CDR1 is GTSNPN and CDR2 SVGIG (reference sequence). The CDR3 DNA is TGTGCGCTGGCCCCTCGTCCCGGGGCCAATCAGCCCCAGCATTTT. Translation: CALAPRPGANQPQHF.

This clonotype has at least ten counts. J is TRBJ2-7 and V is TRBV6-5, with TRBD2 matching over 7 bases. This CDR3 has 15 residues. The V and J ends lost 0 bases and 5 bases, in that order; junction bases with no gene match: 7. Per germline, CDR1 MNHEY and CDR2 SVGAGI. The CDR3 sequence: CASSYSTPAGNEQYV. In DNA form, the CDR3 reads TGTGCCAGCAGTTACTCCACTCCAGCGGGGAACGAGCAGTACGTC.

The sample holds many counts of this clonotype. This chain uses TRBV18 with TRBJ2-7; 8 bases match TRBD1. Germline V CDR1 and CDR2: KGHSH, LQKENI. V was clipped by 4 bases and J by 3 bases; unmatched bases: 5. The CDR3 length is 14 residues. The CDR3 loop is CASSLGTGHYEQYF. Written as DNA, the CDR3 is TGTGCCAGCTCACTCGGGACAGGACACTACGAGCAGTACTTC.

This clonotype was counted many times. The chain couples TRBV7-3 to TRBJ2-1, with D tentatively TRBD2 (6 bases). Germline CDR1 is SGHTA and CDR2 is FQGTGA. This CDR3 has 16 amino acids. The V and J ends lost 0 bases and 3 bases respectively, with 12 bases between them. Here the CDR3 reads CASSLTAGTGYNEQFF. DNA for the CDR3: TGTGCCAGCAGCTTAACCGCCGGGACTGGCTACAATGAGCAGTTCTTC.

This chain joins TRBV4-2 and TRBJ2-3; 10 bases are shared with TRBD2. The CDR3 is 19 residues long. Per germline, CDR1 LGHNA and CDR2 YNFKEQ. V trimming: 0 bases; J trimming: 4 bases; junction bases outside the gene matches: 13. The CDR3 nucleotides read TGTGCCAGCAGCCAAGAAGTTGCTAGCGGGAGTCTTTTTTCAGATACGCAGTATTTT. This translates into CASSQEVASGSLFSDTQYF.

This clonotype was observed many times. The genes are TRBV27 and TRBJ2-2, with 10 positions matching TRBD2. This CDR3 spans 19 amino acids. V lost 10 bases to trimming and J lost 1 base; unmatched junction nucleotides: 18. Germline loops: CDR1 MNHEY, CDR2 SMNVEV (reference sequence). The DNA of the CDR3 is TGTGCCACCCCCGAGGTGCTAGCGGGAGACGACCGGAACACCGGGGAGCTGTTTTTT. As protein: CATPEVLAGDDRNTGELFF.

This clonotype was counted at least ten times. As DNA, the CDR3 is TGTGCCAGCGGGAGCTACTACAATGAGCAGTTCTTC. It is translated as CASGSYYNEQFF. V is TRBV2 and J is TRBJ2-1, with a weak D call TRBD2 (5 bases). The germline V gene encodes CDR1 SNHLY and CDR2 FYNNEI. V lost 8 bases and J lost 3, with 8 bases in between. The CDR3 totals 12 residues.

In its sample, this clonotype was seen many times. Written as DNA, the CDR3 is TGCGCCAGCAGCTTGGAGGGACTGACCTACAATGAGCAGTTCTTC. Encoded protein: CASSLEGLTYNEQFF. This sequence joins TRBV5-1 and TRBJ2-1; D possibly corresponds to TRBD2 (6 bases). V lost 0 bases and J 2 bases, leaving 9 bases between the germline ends. Germline V CDR1 and CDR2: SGHRS, YFSETQ. The CDR3 spans 15 residues.

This clonotype was seen a few times. The gene calls are TRBV4-2 and TRBJ2-5; 8 bases are shared with TRBD2. This CDR3 is 17 amino acids long. The germline V gene has CDR1 LGHNA and CDR2 YNFKEQ. J lost 1 base, V lost 4 bases, and 11 bases had no gene match. The CDR3 loop reads CASSLKSGSLPQETQYF. The CDR3 coding sequence is TGTGCCAGCAGCCTCAAGAGCGGGAGCTTACCCCAAGAGACCCAGTACTTC.

This clonotype was recorded many times. This chain joins TRBV30 and TRBJ2-7; TRBD2 might be the D (5 bases). Trimming pared 4 bases from V and 2 bases from J, leaving 9 bases between. Germline values: CDR1 GTSNPN, CDR2 SVGIG (reference sequence). The CDR3 contains 12 residues. CDR3 in amino acids: CAWKRGTYEQYF. The CDR3 coding sequence is TGTGCCTGGAAACGAGGGACCTACGAGCAGTACTTC.

This clonotype has a count of ten or more. The V gene is TRBV29-1, the J gene TRBJ1-1; tentatively, D is TRBD1 (5 bases). The CDR3 contains 13 residues. The germline V gene has CDR1 SQVTM and CDR2 ANQGSEA. V dropped 3 bases and J dropped 3 bases, with 11 bases sitting between them. The CDR3 region is CSVDSGGDTEAFF. The CDR3 nucleotides are TGCAGCGTTGACAGCGGGGGGGACACTGAAGCTTTCTTT.

This clonotype was counted ten times or more. The junction does not match germline at one end; this may be a read error. This chain connects TRBV20-1 to TRBJ1-4; possible D gene TRBD1, 6 bases. Per germline, CDR1 DFQATT and CDR2 SNEGSKA (reference sequence). The CDR3 totals 13 residues. The CDR3 sequence: CSARDRIEEKLFF. The CDR3 DNA reads TGCAGTGCCAGAGACAGGATCGAGGAAAAACTGTTTTTT.